One TCR beta chain is described in this entry. The target antigen is unknown. Sequenced by immunoSEQ multiplex PCR; TCRdb stores in-frame clones only, minus some. In the table there are around 600,000 clones, approximately 95% of which are singletons. The data were taken from a study of shared clonotypes between healthy human individuals. Study-level findings and limits: Across a few donors, naive CD4 shared around 5.3%, naive CD8 3% to 3.5%, memory CD4 2% to 2.5%, memory CD8 approximately 0.4%.

V dropped 4 bases and J dropped 2 bases, with 11 bases sitting between them. This CDR3 has 14 amino acids. Germline-derived CDR1 and CDR2 are MNHEY and SVGAGI. Naive CD8 populations comprised CD45RO-negative cells positively selected for CCR7, excluding terminally differentiated effector memory CD45RA+ cells. This sequence originates from a woman aged 25-40 years in good health. What was sequenced was naive CD8+ T cells sorted from blood. The gene calls are TRBV6-5 and TRBJ1-1, with D uncertain. CDR3 DNA: TGTGCCAGCAGTTTCGCCCCGGGCAACACTGAAGCTTTCTTT. Translated: CASSFAPGNTEAFF.